The source of this TCR beta chain is a study of T-cell reconstitution after alpha-beta-depleted transplantation in children. Whole-study results and caveats: After transplant, high TCRbeta diversity at day 60 in some patients arose from surviving recipient T cells and thymic progenitors. By about two months after transplant, alpha-beta T cells reportedly arose from several hundred graft clones that had expanded.

Molecular barcoding with unique molecular identifiers was used for the TCRbeta library. From the PCR reads, TCRdb called clonotypes with MiXCR, one entry per CDR3 protein. The table includes roughly 300,000 distinct CDR3 sequences, under 14% detected once. Trimming removed 1 base at V and 7 bases at J, with 11 bases between. This CDR3 spans 13 amino acids. Germline loops: CDR1 MDHEN, CDR2 SYDVKM. This clonotype appeared many times. Antigen: not known. The source of this sequence is a male patient between 2 and 15 years old who had a stem cell transplant for chronic granulomatous disease, so the T cells may come from the graft donor. The sequencing used peripheral blood, collected 180 days after TCRalphabeta/CD19-depleted stem cell transplant. The V gene is TRBV28, the J gene TRBJ2-7; D not certain. The CDR3 DNA is TGTGCCAGCAGTTTATTCACGGGTGGGGAGCAGTACTTC. It yields the protein CASSLFTGGEQYF.